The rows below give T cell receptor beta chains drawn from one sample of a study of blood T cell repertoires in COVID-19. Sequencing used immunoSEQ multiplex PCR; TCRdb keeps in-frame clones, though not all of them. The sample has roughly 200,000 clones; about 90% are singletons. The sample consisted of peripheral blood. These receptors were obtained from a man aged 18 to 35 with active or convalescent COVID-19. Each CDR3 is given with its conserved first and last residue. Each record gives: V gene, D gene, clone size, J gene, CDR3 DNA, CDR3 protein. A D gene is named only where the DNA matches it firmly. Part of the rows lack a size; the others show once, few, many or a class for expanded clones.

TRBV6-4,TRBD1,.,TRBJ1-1,TGTGCCAGCCGGACAGGGGAGAAAGCGAACACTGAAGCTTTCTTT,CASRTGEKANTEAFF
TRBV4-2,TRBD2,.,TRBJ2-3,TGTGCCAGCAGCCAAGGACTAGCGGCATCTGTGGATACGCAGTATTTT,CASSQGLAASVDTQYF
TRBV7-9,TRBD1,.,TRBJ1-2,TGTGCCAGCAGCTCTCGGGACAGGGTCCTAGTAGGCTATGGCTACACCTTC,CASSSRDRVLVGYGYTF
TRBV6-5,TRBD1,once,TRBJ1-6,TGTGCCAGCTCATACAGGGGGCAGAATTCACCCCTCCACTTT,CASSYRGQNSPLHF
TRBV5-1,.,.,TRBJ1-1,TGCGCCAGCAGCCCACCGACACCAAACACTGAAGCTTTCTTT,CASSPPTPNTEAFF
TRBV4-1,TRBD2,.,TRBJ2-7,TGCGCCAGCAGGCTTAGCGGGAGGGCCGGAGGTGACGAGCAGTACTTC,CASRLSGRAGGDEQYF
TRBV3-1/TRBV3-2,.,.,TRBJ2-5,TGTGCCAGCAGCTCGCGACAGATACAAGAGACCCAGTACTTC,CASSSRQIQETQYF
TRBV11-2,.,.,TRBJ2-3,TGTGCCAGCAGCTTAGTTACAGGATTTATTAACCATACGCAGTATTTT,CASSLVTGFINHTQYF
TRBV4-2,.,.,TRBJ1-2,TGTGCCAGCAGCTTAGGGGTTGACGAAAACTATGGCTACACCTTC,CASSLGVDENYGYTF
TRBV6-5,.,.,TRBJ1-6,TGTGCCAGCAGGCGGGGGCTTGATTCACCCCTCCACTTT,CASRRGLDSPLHF
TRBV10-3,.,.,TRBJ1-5,TGTGCCATCAGTGCACAGGGTAGCAATCAGCCCCAGCATTTT,CAISAQGSNQPQHF
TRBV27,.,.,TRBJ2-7,TGTGCCAGCAGGATGGTATTCCGGTCCGAGCAGTACTTC,CASRMVFRSEQYF
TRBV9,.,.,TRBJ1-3,TGTGCCAGCAGCCCTCCCCTTGGAAACACCATATATTTT,CASSPPLGNTIYF
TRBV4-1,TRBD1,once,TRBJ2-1,TGCGCCAGCAGCCAAGGACAGGGGGCAGGTGAGCAGTTCTTC,CASSQGQGAGEQFF
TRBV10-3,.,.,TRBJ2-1,TGTGCCATCAGTGAGTCGGATAGGGTGGGAGGCTCCTACAATGAGCAGTTCTTC,CAISESDRVGGSYNEQFF
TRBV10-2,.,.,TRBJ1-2,TGCGCCAGCGGAGAGCCTAACTATGGCTACACCTTC,CASGEPNYGYTF